This T cell receptor (beta chain) was captured in a study of molecular identifiers for immune sequencing clone quantification. This clonotype was observed a few times. V lost 5 bases to trimming and J lost 4 bases, with 13 bases between them. Germline lookup yields CDR1 DFQATT and CDR2 SNEGSKA (reference sequence). CDR3 length: 13 residues. TCRdb independently ran MiXCR on the PCR reads; one entry per CDR3 protein. The profile shows about 500,000 distinct CDR3 sequences, around 25% of them singletons. The sample comprised naive CD8+ T cells from blood, with Jurkat cell RNA spiked in. Subset: FACS-sorted CD8+CD4-CCR7+CD45RA+ naive T cells. The TCR sequence derives from a human donor in good health. Some libraries in this study had Jurkat cell RNA spiked in. V usage is TRBV20-1 and J usage is TRBJ2-3, with a possible D match to TRBD1 (6 bases). This CDR3 is CSAGRQESDTQYF. The CDR3 coding sequence is TGCAGTGCTGGGCGACAGGAATCAGATACGCAGTATTTT.